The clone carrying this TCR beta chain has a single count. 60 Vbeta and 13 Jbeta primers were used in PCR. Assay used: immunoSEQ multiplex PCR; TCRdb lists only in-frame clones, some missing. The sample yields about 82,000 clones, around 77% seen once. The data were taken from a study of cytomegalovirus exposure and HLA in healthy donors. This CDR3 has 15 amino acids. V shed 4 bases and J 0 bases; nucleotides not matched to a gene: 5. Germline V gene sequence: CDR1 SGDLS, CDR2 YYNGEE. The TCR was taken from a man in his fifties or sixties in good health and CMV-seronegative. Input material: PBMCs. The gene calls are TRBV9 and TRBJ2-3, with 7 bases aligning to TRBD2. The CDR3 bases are TGTGCCAGCAGCCCAGGACTAGAAAGCACAGATACGCAGTATTTT. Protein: CASSPGLESTDTQYF.